Below are 15 T cell receptor beta chains sequenced from a single sample in a study of OX40 agonist ivuxolimab in advanced cancers. TCRdb keeps only in-frame clones here, not all; method: immunoSEQ multiplex PCR. The sample contains approximately 74,000 clones, 85% of which appear only once. The sample consisted of CD4+ or CD8+ T cells sorted from blood, taken in a trial of the OX40 agonist ivuxolimab. All receptors derive from an adult with an advanced solid tumor such as melanoma, head and neck, liver or kidney cancer.

The chain joins TRBV1 to TRBJ2-3; the table calls TRBD2, which could not be checked here. TRBV1 is a known pseudogene. CDR3 length: 18 amino acids. The CDR3 sequence: CTSSPSGVAGSTRDSQYF. The CDR3 region has the DNA TGCACCAGCAGCCCGAGCGGGGTAGCGGGATCGACCCGTGACTCGCAGTATTTT.

V is TRBV28 and J is TRBJ1-4; D gene ambiguous. CDR1 is MDHEN, CDR2 SYDVKM, per germline. This CDR3 is built from 13 residues. Trimming cost V 8 bases and J 1 base, with 8 bases left between them. The CDR3 here is CASGILTNEKLFF. In DNA form, the CDR3 reads TGTGCCAGCGGAATATTAACTAATGAAAAACTGTTTTTT. Variable domain in full (rest from reference TRBV28 and TRBJ1-4): DVKVTQSSRYLVKRTGEKVFLECVQDMDHENMFWYRQDPGLGLRLIYFSYDVKMKEKGDIPEGYSVSREKKERFSLILESASTNQTSMYLCASGILTNEKLFFGSGTQLSVL.

The rearrangement links TRBV19 to TRBJ2-2; 10 positions agree with TRBD1. This CDR3 is built from 16 residues. Germline assignment: CDR1 LNHDA and CDR2 SQIVND (reference sequence). J was trimmed by 4 bases and V by 6 bases; bases with no gene match: 8. Here the CDR3 DNA reads TGTGCCAGTAGACGGGGGACAGGGGACGGCACCGGGGAGCTGTTTTTT. This gives the protein CASRRGTGDGTGELFF.

The genes are TRBV6-6 and TRBJ1-2; D remains ambiguous. V was cut by 5 bases and J by 5 bases, with 12 bases left in between. Germline-derived CDR1 and CDR2 are MNHNY and SVGAGI (reference sequence). The CDR3 runs 13 residues. CDR3 nucleotides: TGTGCCAGCAGTCGGGAGGGCAGATATGGCTACACCTTC. Translation: CASSREGRYGYTF.

The V gene is TRBV28, the J gene TRBJ2-7, with D possibly TRBD2 on 5 matching bases. V lost 10 bases and J lost 3, with 19 bases in between. This CDR3 spans 14 amino acids. Germline V lookup: CDR1 MDHEN, CDR2 SYDVKM. This CDR3 reads CATLGEQSNYEQYF. Here the CDR3 DNA reads TGTGCCACCCTGGGAGAGCAGAGCAACTACGAGCAGTACTTC.

The chain couples TRBV5-1 to TRBJ1-5; TRBD1 matches at 7 bases. J was trimmed by 3 bases and V by 4 bases; bases with no gene match: 7. The CDR3 has 15 amino acids. Germline V gene sequence: CDR1 SGHRS, CDR2 YFSETQ. The CDR3 region has the DNA TGCGCCAGCAGCGCCGGAGGGACAGACAATCAGCCCCAGCATTTT. As protein: CASSAGGTDNQPQHF.

The rearrangement joins TRBV5-6 to TRBJ2-7, with D perhaps being TRBD1 or TRBD2 (5 bases each). Trimming took off 4 bases at V and 7 bases at J, with 15 bases between the two ends. Germline values: CDR1 SGHDT, CDR2 YYEEEE. The length of the CDR3 is 13 residues. CDR3 protein: CASSRGLPGEQYF. The CDR3 coding sequence is TGTGCCAGCAGCAGAGGACTGCCAGGGGAGCAGTACTTC.

The V and J genes are TRBV5-4 and TRBJ1-3; D uncertain. Between the trimmed V and J ends, which lost 4 bases and 0 bases, there was a span of 8 bases. The CDR3 is 14 residues long. Germline V CDR1 and CDR2: SGHNT, YYREEE (reference sequence). This CDR3 reads CASSEVSSGNTIYF. In nucleotides, the CDR3 is TGTGCCAGCAGCGAAGTTAGCTCTGGAAACACCATATATTTT.

The CDR3 DNA sequence: TGTGCCAGCAGCCGAGCCGGGACAAATAATTCACCCCTCCACTTT. Protein product: CASSRAGTNNSPLHF. The rearrangement uses TRBV11-3 and TRBJ1-6; a weak D match, TRBD1 (6 bases). The CDR3 has 15 amino acids. Germline V gene data show CDR1 as SGHNT and CDR2 as YENEEA. The germline V and J ends were trimmed by 5 bases and 5 bases, with 13 bases remaining between them.

The chain combines TRBV6-1 with TRBJ2-7; D remains unclear. The germline V and J ends were trimmed by 8 bases and 3 bases, with 11 bases remaining between them. This CDR3 has 12 amino acids. The germline gives CDR1 MNHNS, CDR2 SASEGT. The CDR3 DNA is TGTGCCAGCCAGGCTACCAACTACGAGCAGTACTTC. Its translation: CASQATNYEQYF.

This clone was counted only a few times. The chain recombines TRBV7-9 with TRBJ2-5, with D possibly TRBD2 on 6 matching bases. CDR1 and CDR2 from the germline V gene are SEHNR and FQNEAQ (reference sequence). The length of the CDR3 is 14 residues. Trimming shortened V by 5 bases and J by 2 bases, and 12 bases separated the two germline ends. CDR3 in DNA: TGTGCCAGCAGCCGCGCTAGCGCTCAAGAGACCCAGTACTTC. It translates to CASSRASAQETQYF.

DNA of the CDR3: TGTGCCGGCCAAGGATTGAACACCGGGGAGCTGTTTTTT. Translated: CAGQGLNTGELFF. The J gene is TRBJ2-2, the V gene TRBV6-1; D gene unclear. CDR1 and CDR2 (germline): MNHNS, SASEGT. The CDR3 totals 13 residues. Trimming cost V 11 bases and J 1 base, with 11 bases left between them.

V and J are TRBV5-4 and TRBJ2-3; no firm D call. The ends were cut back, 0 bases at V and 2 bases at J, with 13 bases in the middle. Germline V gene data show CDR1 as SGHNT and CDR2 as YYREEE (reference sequence). The length of the CDR3 is 16 residues. The CDR3 coding sequence is TGTGCCAGCAGCTTGGGCTCTGGCGGCCTCACAGATACGCAGTATTTT. Protein sequence: CASSLGSGGLTDTQYF.

This clone was observed once. The J gene is TRBJ2-3, the V gene TRBV27, with 9 bases fitting TRBD2. The trim removed 3 bases at V and 8 bases at J, leaving 6 bases unmatched. Germline lookup yields CDR1 MNHEY and CDR2 SMNVEV (reference sequence). This CDR3 is built from 14 residues. The CDR3 protein is CASSFGTSTGTQYF. The CDR3 DNA is TGTGCCAGCAGTTTTGGGACTAGCACTGGTACGCAGTATTTT.

The chain recombines TRBV7-9 with TRBJ1-6; a weak D match, TRBD1 (5 bases). V was trimmed by 1 base and J by 10 bases, leaving 11 bases between them. The CDR3 contains 14 residues. Germline V gene sequence: CDR1 SEHNR, CDR2 FQNEAQ (reference sequence). CDR3: CASSLGQGQSPLHF. The CDR3 DNA reads as TGTGCCAGCAGCTTAGGGCAGGGTCAGTCACCCCTCCACTTT.